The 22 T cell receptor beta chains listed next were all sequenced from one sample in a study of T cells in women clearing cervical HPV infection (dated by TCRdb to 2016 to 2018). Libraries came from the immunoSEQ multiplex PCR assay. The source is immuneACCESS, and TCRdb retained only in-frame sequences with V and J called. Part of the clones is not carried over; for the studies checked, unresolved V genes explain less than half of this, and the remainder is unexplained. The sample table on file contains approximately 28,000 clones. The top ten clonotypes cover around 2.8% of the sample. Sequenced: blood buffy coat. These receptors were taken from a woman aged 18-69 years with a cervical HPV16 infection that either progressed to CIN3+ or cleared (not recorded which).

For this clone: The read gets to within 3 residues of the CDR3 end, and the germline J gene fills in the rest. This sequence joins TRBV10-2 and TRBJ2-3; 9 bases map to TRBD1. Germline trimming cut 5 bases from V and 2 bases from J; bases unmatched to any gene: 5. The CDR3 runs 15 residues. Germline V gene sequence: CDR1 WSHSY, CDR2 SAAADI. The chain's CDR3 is CASSKGTGNTDTQYF. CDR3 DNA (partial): TGCGCCAGCAGTAAGGGGACAGGGAACACAGATACG.

CDR3 protein: CASSLVTGGAETQYF. The covered CDR3 bases are TGTGCCAGCAGCTTAGTAACAGGGGGCGCGGAGACC. The gene calls are TRBV7-2 and TRBJ2-5, with TRBD1 matching 9 bases. Read data end 3 residues before the CDR3 end; the end is taken from the germline J gene. This CDR3 region has 15 residues. Germline V gene sequence: CDR1 SGHTA, CDR2 FQGNSA. Unmatched junction bases numbered 5, after V lost 1 base and J lost 5 bases.

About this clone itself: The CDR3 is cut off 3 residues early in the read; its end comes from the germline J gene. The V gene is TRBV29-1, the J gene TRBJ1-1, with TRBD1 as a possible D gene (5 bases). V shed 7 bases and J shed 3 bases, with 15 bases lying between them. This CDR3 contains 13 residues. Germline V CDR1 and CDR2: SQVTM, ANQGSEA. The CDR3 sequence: CSAQDSDYTEAFF. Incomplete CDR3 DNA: TGCAGCGCCCAAGACAGCGATTACACTGAA.

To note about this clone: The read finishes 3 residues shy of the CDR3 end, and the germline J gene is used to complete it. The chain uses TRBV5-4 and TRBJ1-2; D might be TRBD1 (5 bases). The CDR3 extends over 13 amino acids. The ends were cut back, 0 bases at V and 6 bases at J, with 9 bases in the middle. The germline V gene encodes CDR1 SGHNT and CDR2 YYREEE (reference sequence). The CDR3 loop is CASSLAGGNGYTF. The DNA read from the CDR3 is TGTGCCAGCAGCTTGGCCGGGGGAAATGGC.

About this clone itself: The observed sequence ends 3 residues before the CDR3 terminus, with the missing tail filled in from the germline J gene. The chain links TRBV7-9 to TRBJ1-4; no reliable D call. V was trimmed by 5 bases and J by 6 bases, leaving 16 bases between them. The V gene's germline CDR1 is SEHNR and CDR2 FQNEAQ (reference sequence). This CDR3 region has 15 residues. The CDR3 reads CASSGNPVGDEKLFF. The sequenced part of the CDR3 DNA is TGTGCCAGCAGCGGAAACCCCGTCGGGGATGAAAAA.

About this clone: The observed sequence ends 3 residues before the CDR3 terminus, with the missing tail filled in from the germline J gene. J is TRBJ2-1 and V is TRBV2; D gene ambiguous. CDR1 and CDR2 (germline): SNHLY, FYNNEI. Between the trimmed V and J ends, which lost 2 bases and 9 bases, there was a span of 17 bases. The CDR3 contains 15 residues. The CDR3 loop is CASSENAGTPGEQFF. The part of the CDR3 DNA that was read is TGTGCCAGCAGTGAAAATGCTGGAACCCCGGGTGAG. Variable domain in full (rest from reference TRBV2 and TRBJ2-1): EPEVTQTPSHQVTQMGQEVILRCVPISNHLYFYWYRQILGQKVEFLVSFYNNEISEKSEIFDDQFSVERPDGSNFTLKIRSTKLEDSAMYFCASSENAGTPGEQFFGPGTRLTVL.

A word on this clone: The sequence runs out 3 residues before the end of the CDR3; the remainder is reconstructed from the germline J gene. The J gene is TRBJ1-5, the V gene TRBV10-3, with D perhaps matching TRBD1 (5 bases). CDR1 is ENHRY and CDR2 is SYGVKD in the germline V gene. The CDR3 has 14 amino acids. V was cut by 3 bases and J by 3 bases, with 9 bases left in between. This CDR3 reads CAISDSTVNQPQHF. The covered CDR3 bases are TGTGCCATCAGTGATTCGACAGTCAATCAGCCC.

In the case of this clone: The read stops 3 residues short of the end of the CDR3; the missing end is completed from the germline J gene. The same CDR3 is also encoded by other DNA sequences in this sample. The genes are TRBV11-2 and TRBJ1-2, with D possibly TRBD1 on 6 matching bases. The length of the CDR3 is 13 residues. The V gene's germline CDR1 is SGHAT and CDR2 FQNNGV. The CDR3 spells CASSLGQAYGYTF. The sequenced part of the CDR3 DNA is TGTGCCAGCAGCTTAGGACAGGCCTACGGC.

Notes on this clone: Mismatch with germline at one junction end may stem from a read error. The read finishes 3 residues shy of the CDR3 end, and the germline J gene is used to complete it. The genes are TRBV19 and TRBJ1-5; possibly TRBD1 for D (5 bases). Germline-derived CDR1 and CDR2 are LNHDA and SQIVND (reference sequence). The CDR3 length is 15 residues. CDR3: CAGSTQEGADQPQHF. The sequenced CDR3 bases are TGTGCCGGTAGTACCCAGGAAGGGGCAGATCAGCCC. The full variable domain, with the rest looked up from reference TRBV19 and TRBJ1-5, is DGGITQSPKYLFRKEGQNVTLSCEQNLNHDAMYWYRQDPGQGLRLIYYSQIVNDFQKGDIAEGYSVSREKKESFPLTVTSAQKNPTAFYLCAGSTQEGADQPQHFGDGTRLSIL.

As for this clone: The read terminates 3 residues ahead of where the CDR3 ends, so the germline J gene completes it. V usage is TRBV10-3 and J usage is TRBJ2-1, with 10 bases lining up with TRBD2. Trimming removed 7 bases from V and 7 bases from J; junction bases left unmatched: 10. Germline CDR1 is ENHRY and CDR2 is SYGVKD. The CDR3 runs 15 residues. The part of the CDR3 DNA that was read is TGTGCCATCACGTCAGGACTAGCGGCCTCGAATGAG. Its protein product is CAITSGLAASNE. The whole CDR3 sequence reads CAITSGLAASNEQFF.

The sequenced CDR3 bases are TGTGCCAGCAGCTTGGGTGCAGGGTTCACGGATACG. It codes for CASSLGAGFTDT. The CDR3, in full, reads CASSLGAGFTDTQYF. The chain is built from TRBV11-2 and TRBJ2-3; possible D gene TRBD1, 5 bases. With the read ending 3 residues before the CDR3 end, the germline J gene is used to fill in that end. This CDR3 is 15 amino acids long. The germline V gene encodes CDR1 SGHAT and CDR2 FQNNGV. V was shortened by 3 bases and J by 6 bases, with 16 bases between the two germline ends.

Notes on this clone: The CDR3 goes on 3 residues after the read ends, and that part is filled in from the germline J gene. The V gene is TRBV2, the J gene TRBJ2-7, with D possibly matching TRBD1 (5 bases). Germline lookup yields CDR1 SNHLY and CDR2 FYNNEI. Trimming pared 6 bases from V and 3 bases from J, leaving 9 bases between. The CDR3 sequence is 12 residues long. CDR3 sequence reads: CASSTGNYEQYF. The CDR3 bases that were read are TGTGCCAGCAGCACAGGCAACTACGAG.

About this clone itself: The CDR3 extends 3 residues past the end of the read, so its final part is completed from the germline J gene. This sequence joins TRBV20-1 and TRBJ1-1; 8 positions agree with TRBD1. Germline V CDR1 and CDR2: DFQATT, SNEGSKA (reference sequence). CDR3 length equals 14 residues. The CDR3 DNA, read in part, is TGCAGTGCTAGGGAGACAGGGGACTTGGGAAAA. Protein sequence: CSARETGDLGK. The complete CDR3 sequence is CSARETGDLGKAFF.

CDR3 DNA, as far as it was read: TGTGCCAGCAGTGAGAACAGTTTTAATGAAAAA. Its translation: CASSENSFNEK. The complete CDR3 reads CASSENSFNEKLFF. This chain connects TRBV2 to TRBJ1-4; D is uncertain. The CDR3 end falls 3 residues outside the read, so it is completed with the germline J gene. The germline V gene has CDR1 SNHLY and CDR2 FYNNEI. The CDR3 runs to 14 residues. The V end lost 3 bases, the J end lost 4 bases, and 9 bases lay between the germline ends.

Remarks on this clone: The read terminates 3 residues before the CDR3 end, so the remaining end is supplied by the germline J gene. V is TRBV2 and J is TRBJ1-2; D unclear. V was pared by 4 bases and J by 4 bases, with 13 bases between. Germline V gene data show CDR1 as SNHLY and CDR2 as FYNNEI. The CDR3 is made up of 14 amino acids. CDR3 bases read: TGTGCCAGCAGTGTAGACAACTTCTCCTATGGC. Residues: CASSVDNFSYG. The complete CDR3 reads CASSVDNFSYGYTF.

CDR3 DNA (partial): TGTGCCAGCAGCTTGGGGCAGGGGGCTGAGACC. This sequence encodes CASSLGQGAET. The entire CDR3 protein reads CASSLGQGAETQYF. The rearrangement uses TRBV7-6 and TRBJ2-5; the match to TRBD1 covers 8 bases. The read terminates 3 residues before the CDR3 end, so the remaining end is supplied by the germline J gene. The ends lost 3 bases at V and 5 bases at J; junction bases unmatched: 5. CDR1 is SGHVS, CDR2 FNYEAQ, per germline. The CDR3 spans 14 residues.

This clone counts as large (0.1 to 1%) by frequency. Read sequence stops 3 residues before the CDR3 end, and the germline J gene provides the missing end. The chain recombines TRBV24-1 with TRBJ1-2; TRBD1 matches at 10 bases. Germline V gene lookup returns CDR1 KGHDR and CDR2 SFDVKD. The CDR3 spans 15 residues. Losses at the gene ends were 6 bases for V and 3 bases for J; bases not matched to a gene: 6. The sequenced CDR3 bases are TGTGCCACCAGTCGGGGGACAGGGGCCTACTATGGC. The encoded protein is CATSRGTGAYYG. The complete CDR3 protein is CATSRGTGAYYGYTF.

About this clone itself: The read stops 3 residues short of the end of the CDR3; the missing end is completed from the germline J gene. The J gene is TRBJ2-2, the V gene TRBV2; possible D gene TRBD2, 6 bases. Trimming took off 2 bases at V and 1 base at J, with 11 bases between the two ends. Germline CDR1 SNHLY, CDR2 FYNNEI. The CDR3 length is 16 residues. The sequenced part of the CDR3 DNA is TGTGCCAGCAGTGAATTAGGGACTGGGAACACCGGGGAG. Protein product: CASSELGTGNTGE. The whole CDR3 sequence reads CASSELGTGNTGELFF.

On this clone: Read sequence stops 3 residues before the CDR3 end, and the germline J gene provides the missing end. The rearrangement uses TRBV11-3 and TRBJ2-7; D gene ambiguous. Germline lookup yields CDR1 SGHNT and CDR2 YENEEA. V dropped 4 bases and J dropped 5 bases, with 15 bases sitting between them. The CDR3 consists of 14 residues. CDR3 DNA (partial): TGTGCCAGCAGCTCCTCTCATAGTGTTCACGAG. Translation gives CASSSSHSVHE. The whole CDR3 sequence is CASSSSHSVHEQYF.

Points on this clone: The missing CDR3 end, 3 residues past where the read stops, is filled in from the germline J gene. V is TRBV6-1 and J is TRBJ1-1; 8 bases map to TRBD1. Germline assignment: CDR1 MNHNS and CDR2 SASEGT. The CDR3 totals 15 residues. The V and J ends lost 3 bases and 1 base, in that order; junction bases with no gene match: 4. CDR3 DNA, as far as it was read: TGTGCCAGCAGTGAGGGGGGGACAGGGAACACTGAA. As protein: CASSEGGTGNTE. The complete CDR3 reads CASSEGGTGNTEAFF.

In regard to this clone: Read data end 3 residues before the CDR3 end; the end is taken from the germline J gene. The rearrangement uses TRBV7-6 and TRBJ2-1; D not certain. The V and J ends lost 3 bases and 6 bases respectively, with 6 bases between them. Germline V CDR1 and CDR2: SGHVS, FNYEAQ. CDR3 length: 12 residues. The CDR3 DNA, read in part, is TGTGCCAGCAGCTTCGCAGGCAATGAG. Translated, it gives CASSFAGNE. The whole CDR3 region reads CASSFAGNEQFF.

Partial CDR3 DNA: TGCAGTGCTCGGCGAGGGGACAGTAGCACTGAA. Protein: CSARRGDSSTE. The entire CDR3 reads CSARRGDSSTEAFF. V is TRBV20-1 and J is TRBJ1-1; 7 bases match TRBD1. Read data end 3 residues before the CDR3 end; the end is taken from the germline J gene. The V gene end was trimmed by 5 bases and the J gene end by 4 bases; junction bases not matched to a gene: 10. Germline CDR1 and CDR2: DFQATT and SNEGSKA (reference sequence). The CDR3 consists of 14 residues.